This T cell receptor beta chain was documented in a study of tumor-infiltrating lymphocytes in oesophageal squamous cell carcinoma. The CDR3 length is 18 residues. V was trimmed by 6 bases and J by 7 bases, leaving 28 bases between them. The V gene's germline CDR1 is MNHEY and CDR2 SVGEGT. From the PCR reads, TCRdb called clonotypes with MiXCR, one entry per CDR3 protein. Among 9,500 to 11,000 distinct CDR3 sequences listed, about 47% were seen once. This clonotype occurred once. The specimen sequenced was esophageal tumor tissue. This TCR came from a female donor with esophageal squamous cell carcinoma. This chain joins TRBV6-2 or TRBV6-3 and TRBJ2-1; D possibly corresponds to TRBD2 (11 bases). Written as DNA, the CDR3 is TGTGCCAGCAGCCTACGGGACAGGGGTAGCGGGAGGGCAAATGAGCAGTTCTTC. Translating it yields CASSLRDRGSGRANEQFF.